These 8 T cell receptor beta chains originate from one sample sequenced in a study of human T cells and chemical hapten exposure. Using its own MiXCR run on the RACE reads, TCRdb lists one record per CDR3 protein. This table has tens of thousands of distinct CDR3 sequences, around 10% appearing once. Time point reported: pre-sensitization, week 0. Treatment in this sample: therapeutic diphenylcyclopropenone sensitization with weekly scalp DPC. Sequenced material: whole blood, taken in connection with sensitization to the hapten diphenylcyclopropenone (DPC). These receptors came from a man aged 35-49 years with alopecia areata. Some clones in this sample may be carry-over from other donors' samples.

With respect to this clonotype: A read error may account for a junction end that differs from germline. The V gene is TRBV4-1, the J gene TRBJ2-5; 10 nucleotides agree with TRBD1. Germline V gene lookup returns CDR1 MGHRA and CDR2 YSYEKL. The CDR3 is made up of 15 amino acids. This CDR3 is CASSQATGGQETQYF. As DNA, the CDR3 is TGCGCCAGCAGCCAAGCGACAGGGGGCCAAGAAACCCAGTACTTC.

At least ten counts were recorded for this clonotype. The chain links TRBV12-3 or TRBV12-4 to TRBJ2-7; 8 positions match TRBD1. This CDR3 spans 13 amino acids. The junction had 5 bases not matched to a gene; V was cut back by 8 bases and J by 2 bases. The CDR3 protein is CASRYRGAYEQYF. The CDR3 region has the DNA TGTGCCAGCCGATACAGGGGGGCCTACGAGCAGTACTTC.

This clonotype was picked up many times. One junction end does not reproduce the germline sequence, and a read error may be involved. The chain joins TRBV20-1 to TRBJ2-3; weak D call: TRBD2 (5 bases). CDR1 is DFQATT, CDR2 SNEGSKA, per germline (reference sequence). The CDR3 totals 16 residues. The CDR3: CSARRRTGGSIDTQYF. The CDR3 region has the DNA TGCAGTGCTAGACGCCGGACTGGAGGAAGCATAGATACGCAGTATTTT.

The genes are TRBV29-1 and TRBJ2-1; unclear D gene. This CDR3 has 15 amino acids. From germline, CDR1 is SQVTM and CDR2 ANQGSEA. V lost 3 bases, J lost 7 bases, and 19 bases lay in between. The DNA for the CDR3 is TGCAGCGTTGACGTGGGCCGAACCACGACGAATGAGCAGTTCTTC. Translated, it gives CSVDVGRTTTNEQFF.

V and J are TRBV7-2 and TRBJ2-7; 8 bases map to TRBD1. In germline, CDR1 is SGHTA, CDR2 FQGNSA. The CDR3 is 12 residues long. With 4 bases clipped from V and 5 bases from J, the junction kept 1 base outside the gene matches. The CDR3 bases are TGTGCCAGCAGCTCGACAGGGGACGAGCAGTACTTC. Translated: CASSSTGDEQYF.

The rearrangement links TRBV7-2 to TRBJ2-3; D gene ambiguous. Trimming pared 3 bases from V and 1 base from J, leaving 5 bases between. The CDR3 sequence is 13 residues long. CDR1 is SGHTA, CDR2 FQGNSA, per germline. The CDR3 coding sequence is TGTGCCAGCAGCTTGGACGGCACAGATACGCAGTATTTT. It is translated as CASSLDGTDTQYF. The full variable domain, in which reference TRBV7-2 and TRBJ2-3 provide the parts outside the CDR3, is GAGVSQSPSNKVTEKGKDVELRCDPISGHTALYWYRQSLGQGLEFLIYFQGNSAPDKSGLPSDRFSAERTGGSVSTLTIQRTQQEDSAVYLCASSLDGTDTQYFGPGTRLTVL.

The genes are TRBV4-2 and TRBJ2-1; 9 bases agree with TRBD2. Per the germline V gene, CDR1 is LGHNA and CDR2 is YNFKEQ. V lost 3 bases to trimming and J lost 2 bases; unmatched junction nucleotides: 8. The length of the CDR3 is 17 residues. In DNA form, the CDR3 reads TGTGCCAGCAGCCAGTATCATAGCGGGAGCACCTACAATGAGCAGTTCTTC. Translation gives CASSQYHSGSTYNEQFF.

This clonotype has more than one count but fewer than ten. The chain combines TRBV28 with TRBJ2-7; 11 bases are a match to TRBD2. Losses at the gene ends were 5 bases for V and 3 bases for J; bases not matched to a gene: 6. This CDR3 has 15 amino acids. CDR1 is MDHEN, CDR2 SYDVKM, per germline. The CDR3 loop reads CASSAWTSGLYEQYF. CDR3 DNA: TGTGCCAGCAGTGCCTGGACTAGCGGGCTCTACGAGCAGTACTTC.